Detailed here is one T cell receptor beta chain. Its antigen is not identified. This entry comes from a study of cytomegalovirus exposure and HLA in healthy donors. Study conclusions and caveats: Indistinguishable V segments such as TRBV6-2 and TRBV6-3 were excluded. It was reported that the classifier diagnosed cytomegalovirus status with high specificity and sensitivity in both the original and validation cohorts. Researchers had no immune exposure information except CMV serostatus available. Previous analysis showed most TCR beta V segments were productive about 90% or about 30% of the time.

The PCR was carried out with 60 Vbeta primers and 13 Jbeta primers. Libraries were prepared by immunoSEQ multiplex PCR; TCRdb keeps only in-frame clonotypes and omits some of them. The sample features about 200,000 clones, with about 6.8% in its top ten. CDR1 is MNHEY and CDR2 is SMNVEV in the germline V gene (reference sequence). V lost 1 base and J 4 bases, leaving 17 bases between the germline ends. The CDR3 is made up of 18 amino acids. The sequence derives from a man in his thirties or forties in good health and CMV-seronegative. The chain recombines TRBV27 with TRBJ2-6; D perhaps matches TRBD1 (5 bases). Sequencing input: PBMCs. As DNA, the CDR3 is TGTGCCAGCAGTTTATTCCAAAATTCAGGGTCCGGGGCCAACGTCCTGACTTTC. It is translated as CASSLFQNSGSGANVLTF.